This T cell receptor beta chain was documented in a study of T cells in Graves' hyperthyroidism and ophthalmopathy. Study-wide background: Blood from the periphery was taken at initial diagnosis, before any treatment.

Study observations and caveats: Most thyroid-expanded clonotypes above 0.001 were also found in blood.

This clonotype appeared many times. Its cognate antigen is unknown. Orbital computed tomography, thyroid ultrasound, serum thyroxine and TRAb, and clinical symptoms together informed the diagnoses. From more than 9.5 ml of fresh peripheral blood, PBMCs were isolated. Amplification of TCR beta CDR3 regions used RNA as the template. Carried out on the TCR CDR3, a first-round RT-PCR used the HTBI primer set. TCRdb called the multiplex PCR reads again in MiXCR, with one record for every CDR3 protein. The sample includes approximately 690,000 distinct CDR3 sequences, roughly 14% of them seen just once. V was pared by 3 bases and J by 4 bases, with 4 bases of the junction left unmatched. Germline V gives CDR1 SQVTM, CDR2 ANQGSEA. This CDR3 contains 15 residues.

This sequence was found in a woman between 50 and 59 years old with Graves' ophthalmopathy. The sample taken for sequencing was blood. The chain combines TRBV29-1 with TRBJ2-6, with TRBD1 matching 9 bases. CDR3 sequence: CSVDGTGRGANVLTF. The CDR3 DNA is TGCAGCGTTGATGGGACAGGGAGGGGGGCCAACGTCCTGACTTTC.